The 14 T cell receptor beta chains below come from one sample, sequenced in a study of memory CD4+ T cells and cytomegalovirus serostatus (dated 2019 in TCRdb). A FACSAria II was used to sort memory CD4+ T cells, defined as single viable CD3+CD4+CD8-CD45RO+ cells. Libraries came from the immunoSEQ multiplex PCR assay. TCRdb provides this immuneACCESS table in a form limited to in-frame rearrangements. Some clones are lacking; in checked studies, under half of them reflect an unresolved V gene, and why the rest are absent is not known. This sample is represented by about 59,000 clones; 80% of them were singletons. The top ten clonotypes cover almost 0.55% of the sample. Sample: memory CD4+ T cells from blood. The source of these receptors is an adult in good health and CMV-seronegative. Some clones in this sample may be carry-over from other donors' samples.

This chain links TRBV7-2 with TRBJ2-7; TRBD1 is a possible D gene (6 bases). The V end lost 3 bases, the J end lost 2 bases, and 11 bases lay between the germline ends. Germline V gene sequence: CDR1 SGHTA, CDR2 FQGNSA. The CDR3 extends over 14 amino acids. The CDR3 coding sequence is TGTGCCAGCAGCTTGAGACAGGATGCCTACGAGCAGTACTTC. Protein: CASSLRQDAYEQYF.

The gene calls are TRBV27 and TRBJ2-1, with 10 bases matching TRBD2. Trimming at V came to 6 bases and at J to 8 bases, leaving 13 bases not matched to a gene. The germline gives CDR1 MNHEY, CDR2 SMNVEV (reference sequence). The CDR3 covers 16 residues. CDR3 amino acids: CASRVSPGLATDEQFF. In nucleotides, the CDR3 is TGTGCCAGCAGGGTTAGCCCGGGACTAGCGACCGATGAGCAGTTCTTC.

A word on this clone: At one end the junction does not follow the germline gene, possibly because of a read error. CDR3 DNA: TGCGCCAGCAGCCCGGGACAGGGGGCTGGTGGCTACACCTTC. Translated, it gives CASSPGQGAGGYTF. This chain links TRBV7-2 with TRBJ1-2, with 12 positions matching TRBD1. The length of the CDR3 is 14 residues. The germline V gene has CDR1 SGHTA and CDR2 FQGNSA.

The chain is built from TRBV4-1 and TRBJ1-6, with TRBD1 as a possible D gene (5 bases). This CDR3 is 16 amino acids long. Germline values: CDR1 MGHRA, CDR2 YSYEKL. Deletions cut 0 bases from V and 7 bases from J, with 13 bases between. The CDR3 nucleotides are TGCGCCAGCAGCCAAGATAGAAGGGGACTCAATTCACCCCTCCACTTT. This gives the protein CASSQDRRGLNSPLHF.

This clone was detected a few times. The J gene is TRBJ2-3, the V gene TRBV7-9; D not certain. V lost 5 bases and J 1 base, leaving 10 bases between the germline ends. Germline V gene data show CDR1 as SEHNR and CDR2 as FQNEAQ (reference sequence). There are 14 residues in the CDR3. CDR3 protein: CASSPAAGTDTQYF. CDR3 DNA sequence: TGTGCCAGCAGCCCTGCAGCCGGCACAGATACGCAGTATTTT. The full variable domain, with the rest looked up from reference TRBV7-9 and TRBJ2-3, is DTGVSQNPRHKITKRGQNVTFRCDPISEHNRLYWYRQTLGQGPEFLTYFQNEAQLEKSRLLSDRFSAERPKGSFSTLEIQRTEQGDSAMYLCASSPAAGTDTQYFGPGTRLTVL.

V is TRBV19 and J is TRBJ2-7; D is unclear. V was trimmed by 6 bases and J by 3 bases, leaving 12 bases between them. Germline values: CDR1 LNHDA, CDR2 SQIVND (reference sequence). The CDR3 contains 13 residues. In DNA, the CDR3 is TGTGCCAGTAGCGTTGGGCGCATCTACGAGCAGTACTTC. It translates to CASSVGRIYEQYF.

The chain joins TRBV29-1 to TRBJ2-7, with TRBD1 identical over 8 bases. J gave up 5 bases and V 4 bases, and 10 bases lay outside the gene matches. The germline gives CDR1 SQVTM, CDR2 ANQGSEA. The CDR3 runs to 14 residues. The CDR3 here is CSVAPRQGRNEQYF. Written as DNA, the CDR3 is TGCAGCGTTGCCCCCCGACAGGGGCGGAACGAGCAGTACTTC.

The rearrangement links TRBV5-8 to TRBJ1-2; weak D call: TRBD1 (5 bases). Germline values: CDR1 SGHTS, CDR2 YDEGEE. Deletions cut 6 bases from V and 8 bases from J, with 29 bases between. The CDR3 totals 17 residues. The CDR3 nucleotides read TGTGCCAGCACCTCCCGCGCAATCAGGGCCTTATCAAAGGGCTACACCTTC. As protein: CASTSRAIRALSKGYTF.

V usage is TRBV15 and J usage is TRBJ1-4, with TRBD1 identical over 7 bases. Germline V lookup: CDR1 LNHNV, CDR2 YYDKDF (reference sequence). V was pared by 6 bases and J by 8 bases, with 9 bases of the junction left unmatched. The length of the CDR3 is 14 residues. CDR3 sequence: CATRHRGREEKLFF. The CDR3 DNA follows: TGTGCCACCAGGCACAGGGGAAGGGAAGAAAAACTGTTTTTT.

The J gene is TRBJ2-7, the V gene TRBV7-2, with 11 bases identical to TRBD1. The V segment lost 5 bases and the J segment 6 bases; nucleotides outside the gene matches: 6. This CDR3 has 14 residues. In germline, CDR1 is SGHTA, CDR2 FQGNSA. The CDR3 DNA follows: TGTGCCAGCAGCCCGGACAGGGGGCAAGGCGAGCAGTACTTC. It yields the protein CASSPDRGQGEQYF.

This clone was counted once. The chain couples TRBV6-1 to TRBJ2-2; 7 bases line up with TRBD2. Germline CDR1 MNHNS, CDR2 SASEGT. The V and J ends lost 6 bases and 6 bases, in that order; junction bases with no gene match: 7. The CDR3 totals 14 residues. CDR3 protein: CASRITSASGELFF. In DNA, the CDR3 is TGTGCCAGCAGGATCACTAGCGCTTCCGGGGAGCTGTTTTTT.

This sequence joins TRBV6-1 and TRBJ1-4, with 7 positions matching TRBD1. V was pared by 2 bases and J by 8 bases, with 8 bases of the junction left unmatched. The CDR3 extends over 15 amino acids. Germline V gene lookup returns CDR1 MNHNS and CDR2 SASEGT. CDR3: CASSEFEGAREKLFF. The CDR3 coding sequence is TGTGCCAGCAGTGAATTTGAGGGGGCGAGGGAAAAACTGTTTTTT.

Here the CDR3 DNA reads TGTGCCAGCAGGAAGATCAGAGGGACTAGCGGGCCATCCTACAATGAGCAGTTCTTC. This encodes CASRKIRGTSGPSYNEQFF. The V call is TRBV7-9, the J call TRBJ2-1; 12 positions match TRBD2. Germline V CDR1 and CDR2: SEHNR, FQNEAQ (reference sequence). CDR3 size: 19 residues. The ends lost 6 bases at V and 1 base at J; junction bases unmatched: 13.

This clone was observed a handful of times. V is TRBV10-3 and J is TRBJ2-7; D unclear. The germline V and J ends were trimmed by 5 bases and 3 bases, with 5 bases remaining between them. Germline V gene data show CDR1 as ENHRY and CDR2 as SYGVKD. The CDR3 consists of 11 residues. CDR3 amino acids: CAISQNYEQYF. In DNA, the CDR3 is TGTGCCATCAGTCAAAACTACGAGCAGTACTTC.